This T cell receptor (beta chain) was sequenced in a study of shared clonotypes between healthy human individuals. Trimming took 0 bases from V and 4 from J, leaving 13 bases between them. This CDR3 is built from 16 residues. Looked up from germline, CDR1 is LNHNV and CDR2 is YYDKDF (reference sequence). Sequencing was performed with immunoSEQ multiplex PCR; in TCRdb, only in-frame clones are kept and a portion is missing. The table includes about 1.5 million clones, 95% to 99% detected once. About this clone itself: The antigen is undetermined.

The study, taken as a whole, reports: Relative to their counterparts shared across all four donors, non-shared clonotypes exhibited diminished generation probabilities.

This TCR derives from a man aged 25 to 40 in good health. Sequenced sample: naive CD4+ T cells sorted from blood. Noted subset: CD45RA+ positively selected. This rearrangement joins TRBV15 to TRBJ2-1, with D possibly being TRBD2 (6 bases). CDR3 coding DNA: TGTGCCACCAGCAGAGATTTATCCAGCGGGTACAATGAGCAGTTCTTC. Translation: CATSRDLSSGYNEQFF.